The 2 T cell receptor beta chains in this list originate from one sample, sequenced in a study of shared clonotypes between healthy human individuals. The method was immunoSEQ multiplex PCR; TCRdb's version includes in-frame clones alone and lacks a portion of them. The sample has roughly 86,000 clones, 60% to 75% seen once. Material: memory CD8+ T cells sorted from blood. Described subset: CD45RO+ cells pooled with CCR7-negative TemRA cells. Receptor source: a man aged 25 to 40 in good health.

The rearrangement links TRBV5-5 to TRBJ2-3, with TRBD1 matching 10 bases. The CDR3 consists of 16 residues. J lost 3 bases, V lost 6 bases, and 10 bases had no gene match. The germline V gene has CDR1 SGHKS and CDR2 YYEKEE (reference sequence). CDR3 nucleotides: TGTGCCAGCACCTACCCCGGGACAGGGGAAACAGATACGCAGTATTTT. It yields the protein CASTYPGTGETDTQYF.

J is TRBJ2-5 and V is TRBV19; D call uncertain. CDR1 LNHDA and CDR2 SQIVND come from the germline V gene (reference sequence). V shed 5 bases and J shed 4 bases, with 14 bases lying between them. The CDR3 extends over 14 amino acids. CDR3 protein: CASSVNLVGETQYF. For the CDR3, the DNA is TGTGCCAGTAGTGTGAACCTAGTCGGAGAGACCCAGTACTTC. Looking up the rest from reference TRBV19 and TRBJ2-5 gives the full variable domain: DGGITQSPKYLFRKEGQNVTLSCEQNLNHDAMYWYRQDPGQGLRLIYYSQIVNDFQKGDIAEGYSVSREKKESFPLTVTSAQKNPTAFYLCASSVNLVGETQYFGPGTRLLVL.